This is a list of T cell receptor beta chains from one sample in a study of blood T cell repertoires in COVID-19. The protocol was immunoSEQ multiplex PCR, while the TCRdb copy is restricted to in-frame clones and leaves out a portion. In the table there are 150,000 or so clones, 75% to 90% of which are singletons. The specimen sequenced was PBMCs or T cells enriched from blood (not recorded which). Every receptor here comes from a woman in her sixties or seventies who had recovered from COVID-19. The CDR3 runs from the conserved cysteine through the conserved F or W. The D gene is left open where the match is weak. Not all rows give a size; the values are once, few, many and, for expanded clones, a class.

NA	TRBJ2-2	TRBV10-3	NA	CAISPGASTGELFF	TGTGCCATCAGTCCAGGGGCAAGCACCGGGGAGCTGTTTTTT
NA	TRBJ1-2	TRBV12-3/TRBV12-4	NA	CASSQDGHPGYTF	TGTGCCAGCAGTCAGGACGGACACCCTGGCTACACCTTC
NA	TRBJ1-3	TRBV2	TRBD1	CASSRKGRRTGVEGGNTIYF	TGTGCCAGCAGCCGTAAGGGCCGTAGGACAGGGGTGGAAGGTGGAAACACCATATATTTT
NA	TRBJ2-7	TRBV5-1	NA	CASSRSGTSYEQYF	TGCGCCAGCAGCCGCTCCGGGACAAGCTACGAGCAGTACTTC
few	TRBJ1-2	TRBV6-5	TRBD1	CASSQTGDDGYTF	TGTGCCAGCAGCCAGACAGGGGATGATGGCTACACCTTC
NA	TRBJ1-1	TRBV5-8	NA	CASSSWTDLNTEAFF	TGTGCCAGCAGCTCCTGGACAGACTTGAACACTGAAGCTTTCTTT
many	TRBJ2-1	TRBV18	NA	CASSPNRVEGNEQFF	TGTGCCAGCTCACCCAACAGGGTTGAGGGCAATGAGCAGTTCTTC
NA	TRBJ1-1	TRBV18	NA	CASSPENMNTEAFF	TGTGCCAGCTCACCGGAGAATATGAACACTGAAGCTTTCTTT
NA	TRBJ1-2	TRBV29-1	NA	CSVAWSGGYTF	TGCAGCGTTGCTTGGTCAGGGGGCTACACCTTC
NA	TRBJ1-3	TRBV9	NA	CASSVATTEHSGNTIYF	TGTGCCAGCAGCGTAGCTACGACAGAACACTCTGGAAACACCATATATTTT
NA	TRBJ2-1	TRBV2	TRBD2	CASSELAEYNEQFF	TGTGCCAGCAGTGAACTAGCGGAATACAATGAGCAGTTCTTC
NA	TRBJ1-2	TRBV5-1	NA	CASSLGGPNYGYTF	TGCGCCAGCAGCTTGGGGGGCCCTAACTATGGCTACACCTTC
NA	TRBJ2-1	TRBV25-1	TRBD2	CASSDFRPGGLNEQFF	TGTGCCAGCAGTGACTTTAGGCCGGGGGGACTCAATGAGCAGTTCTTC
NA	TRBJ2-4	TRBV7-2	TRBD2	CASSLRGVTNIQYF	TGTGCCAGCAGCCTGCGGGGGGTAACGAACATTCAGTACTTC
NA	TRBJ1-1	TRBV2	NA	CASSPGLRGTEAFF	TGTGCCAGCAGTCCAGGGCTCCGCGGCACTGAAGCTTTCTTT
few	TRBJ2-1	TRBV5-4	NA	CASSLSGLPRIYNEQFF	TGTGCCAGCAGCTTGAGCGGGCTTCCAAGGATCTACAATGAGCAGTTCTTC
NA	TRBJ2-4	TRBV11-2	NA	CASSLDRQNIQYF	TGTGCCAGCAGCTTAGACAGGCAAAACATTCAGTACTTC
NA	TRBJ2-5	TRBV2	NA	CASRGGRGRRQETQYF	TGTGCCAGCAGAGGGGGTCGAGGTCGGCGCCAAGAGACCCAGTACTTC
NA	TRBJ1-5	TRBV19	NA	CASSRRGGLGGNQPQHF	TGTGCCAGTAGTCGCCGGGGGGGTCTTGGGGGCAATCAGCCCCAGCATTTT
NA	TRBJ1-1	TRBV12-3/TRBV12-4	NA	CASSFGGEVAFF	TGTGCCAGCAGTTTCGGTGGGGAGGTAGCTTTCTTT